This T cell receptor beta chain derives from a study of blood T cell repertoires in COVID-19. Study summary: The analysed material was cDNA or gDNA that came from T cells, B-cell-depleted T cells, or PBMCs.

The Seattle patients, enrolled during active infection, were followed longitudinally. Looked up from germline, CDR1 is KGHSH and CDR2 is LQKENI. J gave up 0 bases and V 3 bases, and 4 bases lay outside the gene matches. This CDR3 is 15 amino acids long. Methods used by the authors: Quantification of nucleated cells was approximated via reference gene primer amplification. Using immunoSEQ multiplex PCR, the repertoire was profiled, and TCRdb retains in-frame clones only, with some absent. D and trimming come from the DNA, and the V and J calls and clone size come from that table. This sample has fewer than 350,000 clones, with 89% found just once.

J is TRBJ1-1 and V is TRBV18, with 7 bases that match TRBD1. The receptor's source is a woman aged 55-70 years with COVID-19, enrolled during active disease. The source material was peripheral blood. CDR3 DNA sequence: TGTGCCAGCTCACCCAACAGGGGCATGAACACTGAAGCTTTCTTT. Its translation: CASSPNRGMNTEAFF.